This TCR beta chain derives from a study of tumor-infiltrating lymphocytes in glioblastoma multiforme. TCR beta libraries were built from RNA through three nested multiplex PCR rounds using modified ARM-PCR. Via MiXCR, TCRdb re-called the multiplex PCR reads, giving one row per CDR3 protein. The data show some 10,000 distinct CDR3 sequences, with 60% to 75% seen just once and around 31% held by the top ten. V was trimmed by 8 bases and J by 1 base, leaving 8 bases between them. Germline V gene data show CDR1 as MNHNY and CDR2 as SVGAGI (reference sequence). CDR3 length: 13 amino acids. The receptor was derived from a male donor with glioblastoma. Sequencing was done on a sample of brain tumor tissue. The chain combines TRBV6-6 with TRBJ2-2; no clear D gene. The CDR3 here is CASRALNTGELFF. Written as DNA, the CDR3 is TGTGCCAGCCGGGCCTTGAACACCGGGGAGCTGTTTTTT.